This TCR beta chain was observed in a study of blood T cell repertoires in COVID-19. Per the germline V gene, CDR1 is MDHEN and CDR2 is SYDVKM. V was clipped by 5 bases and J by 8 bases, with 12 bases between them. The CDR3 contains 12 residues. Some clones are missing from TCRdb's copy, which holds only in-frame ones; the method was immunoSEQ multiplex PCR. This sample carries over 200,000 clones, 84% of them seen once, and the ten largest clones take approximately 4.8%. V gene TRBV28 combines with J gene TRBJ1-2; TRBD1 might be the D (5 bases). Sequencing was performed on peripheral blood. The sequence derives from a man between 50 and 59 years old with active or convalescent COVID-19. CDR3 DNA sequence: TGTGCCAGCAGTCCAGGGCCCCGGGGCTACACCTTC. Protein product: CASSPGPRGYTF.